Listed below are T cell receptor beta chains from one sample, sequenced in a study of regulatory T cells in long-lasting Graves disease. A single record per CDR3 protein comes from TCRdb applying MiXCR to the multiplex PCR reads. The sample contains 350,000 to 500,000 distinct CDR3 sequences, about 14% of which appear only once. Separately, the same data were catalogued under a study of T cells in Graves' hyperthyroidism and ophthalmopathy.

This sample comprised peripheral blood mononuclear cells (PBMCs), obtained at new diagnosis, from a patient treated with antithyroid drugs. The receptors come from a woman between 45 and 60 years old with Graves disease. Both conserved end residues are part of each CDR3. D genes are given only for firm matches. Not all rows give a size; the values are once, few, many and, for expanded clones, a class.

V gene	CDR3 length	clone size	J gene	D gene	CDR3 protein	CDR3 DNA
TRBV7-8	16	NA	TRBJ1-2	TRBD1	CASSLAPGTGVLGYTF	TGTGCCAGCAGCTTAGCGCCCGGGACAGGGGTCCTTGGCTACACCTTC
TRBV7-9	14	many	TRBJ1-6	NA	CASSLGGNNSPLHF	TGTGCCAGCAGCTTGGGGGGTAATAATTCACCCCTCCACTTT
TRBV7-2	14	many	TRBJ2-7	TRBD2	CASSWKRETYEQYF	TGTGCCAGCAGCTGGAAGCGGGAGACCTACGAGCAGTACTTC
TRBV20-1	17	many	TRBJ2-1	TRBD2	CSAEGLAGGNHYNEQFF	TGCAGTGCGGAGGGACTAGCGGGAGGTAACCACTACAATGAGCAGTTCTTC
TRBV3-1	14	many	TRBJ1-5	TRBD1	CASSPHRGHQPQHF	TGTGCCAGCAGCCCCCATAGGGGGCATCAGCCCCAGCATTTT
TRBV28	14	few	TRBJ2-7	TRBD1	CASSGDRNAYEQYF	TGTGCCAGCAGTGGGGACAGGAACGCTTATGAGCAGTACTTC
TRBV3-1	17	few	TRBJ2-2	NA	CASSQDSPRQGTGELFF	TGTGCCAGCAGCCAAGACTCGCCCAGGCAGGGCACCGGGGAGCTGTTTTTT
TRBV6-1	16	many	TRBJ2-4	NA	CASSELLGSGVNIQYF	TGTGCCAGCAGTGAATTATTGGGGTCAGGGGTAAACATTCAGTACTTC
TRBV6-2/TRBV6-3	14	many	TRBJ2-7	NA	CASSYPPGSYEQYF	TGTGCCAGCAGTTACCCCCCGGGATCCTACGAGCAGTACTTC
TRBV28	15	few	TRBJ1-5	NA	CASSTSQSFRQPQHF	TGTGCCAGCAGTACCTCTCAGTCGTTTCGGCAGCCCCAGCATTTT
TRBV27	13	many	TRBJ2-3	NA	CASSLAAPDTQYF	TGTGCCAGCAGTTTGGCTGCCCCAGATACGCAGTATTTT
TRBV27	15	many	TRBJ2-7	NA	CASSFLAGSSYEQYF	TGTGCCAGCAGTTTCCTGGCGGGCAGCTCCTACGAGCAGTACTTC
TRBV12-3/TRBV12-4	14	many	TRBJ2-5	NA	CASSPAGKKETQYF	TGTGCCAGCAGCCCGGCCGGCAAAAAAGAGACCCAGTACTTC
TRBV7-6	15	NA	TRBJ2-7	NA	CASSLGTDPSYEQYF	TGTGCCAGCAGCCTCGGCACGGACCCTTCCTACGAGCAGTACTTC
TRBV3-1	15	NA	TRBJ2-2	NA	CASSQSSTNTGELFF	TGTGCCAGCAGCCAAAGCAGCACCAACACCGGGGAGCTGTTTTTT
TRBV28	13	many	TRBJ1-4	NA	CASTVSTVEKLFF	TGTGCCAGCACGGTCTCGACAGTTGAAAAACTGTTTTTT
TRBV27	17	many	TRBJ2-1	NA	CASSLGARASSYNEQFF	TGTGCCAGCAGTTTAGGGGCCAGAGCCAGCTCCTACAATGAGCAGTTCTTC
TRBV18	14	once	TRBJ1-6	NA	CASTSGELGSPLHF	TGTGCCTCCACGTCGGGGGAATTGGGTTCACCCCTCCACTTT
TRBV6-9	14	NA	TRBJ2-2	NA	CASSYEGYTGELFF	TGTGCCAGCAGTTACGAAGGGTACACCGGGGAGCTGTTTTTT
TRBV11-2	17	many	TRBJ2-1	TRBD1	CASSFRDRDRSYNEQFF	TGTGCCAGCAGCTTCCGGGACAGGGACCGCTCCTACAATGAGCAGTTCTTC
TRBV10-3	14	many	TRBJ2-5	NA	CAISEFASQETQYF	TGTGCCATCAGTGAGTTTGCCTCCCAAGAGACCCAGTACTTC
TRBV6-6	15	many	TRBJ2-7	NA	CASSYSSGATYEQYF	TGTGCCAGCAGTTACTCGTCCGGGGCTACCTACGAGCAGTACTTC
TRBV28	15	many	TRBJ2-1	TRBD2	CASSLSASGSLEQFF	TGTGCCAGCAGTTTATCGGCTAGCGGGAGCCTTGAGCAGTTCTTC
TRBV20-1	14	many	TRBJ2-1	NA	CSAESRSYYNEQFF	TGCAGTGCTGAGTCGCGTAGCTATTACAATGAGCAGTTCTTC
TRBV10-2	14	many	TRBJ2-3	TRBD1	CASSLGQGSDTQYF	TGCGCCAGCAGCCTGGGACAGGGGTCAGATACGCAGTATTTT
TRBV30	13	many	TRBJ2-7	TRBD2	CAWSERGTYEQYF	TGTGCCTGGAGTGAGCGGGGTACCTACGAGCAGTACTTC
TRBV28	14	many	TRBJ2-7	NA	CASSNSGMSYEQYF	TGTGCCAGCAGCAATTCGGGGATGTCCTACGAGCAGTACTTC
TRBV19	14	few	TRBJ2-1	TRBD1	CASAGQVVGNEQFF	TGTGCCAGCGCGGGACAGGTTGTGGGCAATGAGCAGTTCTTC
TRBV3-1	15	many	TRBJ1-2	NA	CASSQADAALVGYTF	TGTGCCAGCAGCCAGGCGGACGCGGCCTTAGTCGGCTACACCTTC
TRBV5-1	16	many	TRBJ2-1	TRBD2	CASSLNPTSGRNEQFF	TGCGCCAGCAGCTTGAACCCAACTAGCGGGAGAAATGAGCAGTTCTTC
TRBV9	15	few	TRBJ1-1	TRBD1	CASSVTGQRNTEAFF	TGTGCCAGCAGCGTAACGGGACAGAGGAACACTGAAGCTTTCTTT
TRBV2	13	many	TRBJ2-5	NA	CASLPGFQETQYF	TGTGCCAGCCTCCCAGGATTCCAAGAGACCCAGTACTTC
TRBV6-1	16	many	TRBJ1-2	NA	CASSEASTAPNYGYTF	TGTGCCAGCAGTGAAGCGTCGACAGCGCCTAACTATGGCTACACCTTC
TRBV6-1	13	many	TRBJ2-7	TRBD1	CASSIQGTYEQYF	TGTGCCAGCAGTATACAGGGGACCTACGAGCAGTACTTC
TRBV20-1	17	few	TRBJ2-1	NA	CSARQINEAAKYNEQFF	TGCAGTGCTAGACAAATAAATGAGGCAGCGAAATACAATGAGCAGTTCTTC
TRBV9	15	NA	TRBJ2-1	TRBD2	CASSVSGAAYNEQFF	TGTGCCAGCAGCGTTAGCGGGGCCGCATACAATGAGCAGTTCTTC
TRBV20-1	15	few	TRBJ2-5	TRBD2	CSAYPGGSFQETQYF	TGCAGTGCCTATCCGGGGGGGTCTTTCCAAGAGACCCAGTACTTC
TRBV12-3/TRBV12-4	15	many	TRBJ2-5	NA	CASSLRLGGSETQYF	TGTGCCAGCAGTTTACGCCTCGGGGGCTCGGAGACCCAGTACTTC
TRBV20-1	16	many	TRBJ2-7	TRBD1	CSARGRARTGWYEQYF	TGCAGTGCTAGAGGGCGAGCCCGGACAGGGTGGTACGAGCAGTACTTC
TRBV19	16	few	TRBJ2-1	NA	CASSIERPTLYNEQFF	TGTGCCAGTAGTATTGAGCGGCCTACTCTTTACAATGAGCAGTTCTTC
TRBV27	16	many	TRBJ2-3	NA	CASSLGSGSYTDTQYF	TGTGCCAGCAGTTTAGGGTCCGGGTCGTACACAGATACGCAGTATTTT
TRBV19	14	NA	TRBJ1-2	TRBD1	CASKKTTGDYGYTF	TGTGCCAGCAAAAAAACTACAGGGGACTATGGCTACACCTTC
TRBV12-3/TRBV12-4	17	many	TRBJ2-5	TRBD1	CASSLALPDRYQETQYF	TGTGCCAGCAGTTTAGCCCTACCGGACAGGTACCAAGAGACCCAGTACTTC
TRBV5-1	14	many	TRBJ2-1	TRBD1	CASTLPDRVSEQFF	TGCGCCAGCACCCTACCGGACAGGGTGAGTGAGCAGTTCTTC
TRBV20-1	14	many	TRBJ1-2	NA	CSARDVANPYGYTF	TGCAGTGCCAGAGACGTGGCAAACCCCTATGGCTACACCTTC
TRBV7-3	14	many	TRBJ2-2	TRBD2	CASSRLAESGELFF	TGTGCCAGCAGCCGACTAGCTGAGTCCGGGGAGCTGTTTTTT
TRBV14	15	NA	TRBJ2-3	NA	CASSQLGMSTDTQYF	TGTGCCAGCAGCCAGCTAGGGATGAGCACAGATACGCAGTATTTT
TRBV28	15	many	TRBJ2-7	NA	CASSAGPPATYEQYF	TGTGCCAGCAGCGCGGGACCGCCAGCCACCTACGAGCAGTACTTC
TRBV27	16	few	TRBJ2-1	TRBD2	CASRPVAGVSYNEQFF	TGTGCCAGCAGGCCGGTAGCGGGAGTTTCCTACAATGAGCAGTTCTTC
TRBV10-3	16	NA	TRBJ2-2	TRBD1	CAISRGQGPNTGELFF	TGTGCCATCAGTCGAGGACAGGGACCAAACACCGGGGAGCTGTTTTTT
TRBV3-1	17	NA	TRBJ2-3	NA	CASSQDRWGASTDTQYF	TGTGCCAGCAGCCAAGATCGGTGGGGGGCCAGCACAGATACGCAGTATTTT
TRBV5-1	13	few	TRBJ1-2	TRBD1	CASSMGTAYGYTF	TGCGCCAGCAGCATGGGGACAGCTTATGGCTACACCTTC
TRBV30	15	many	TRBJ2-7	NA	CAWSPPGQAIYEQYF	TGTGCCTGGAGCCCACCGGGACAAGCAATCTACGAGCAGTACTTC
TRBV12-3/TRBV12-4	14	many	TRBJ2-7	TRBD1	CASSLLDRAYEQYF	TGTGCCAGCAGTTTACTGGACAGGGCCTACGAGCAGTACTTC
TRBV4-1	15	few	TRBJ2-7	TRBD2	CASSQDTSAPYEQYF	TGCGCCAGCAGCCAAGATACTAGCGCTCCCTACGAGCAGTACTTC
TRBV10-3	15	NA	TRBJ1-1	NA	CAISDRETGNTEAFF	TGTGCCATCAGTGACAGAGAAACAGGGAACACTGAAGCTTTCTTT
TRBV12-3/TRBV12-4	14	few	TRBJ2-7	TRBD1	CASSLSGQGVEQYF	TGTGCCAGCAGCCTTAGCGGACAGGGTGTCGAGCAGTACTTC
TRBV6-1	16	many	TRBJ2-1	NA	CASRDPPDTLYNEQFF	TGTGCCAGCAGAGACCCTCCGGATACCCTCTACAATGAGCAGTTCTTC
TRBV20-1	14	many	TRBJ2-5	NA	CSASEGLFWETQYF	TGCAGTGCTAGTGAGGGGTTGTTTTGGGAGACCCAGTACTTC